These T cell receptor beta chains were read from a single sample in a study of blood T cell repertoires in COVID-19. Assay used: immunoSEQ multiplex PCR; TCRdb lists only in-frame clones, some missing. The sample yields approximately 110,000 clones, 81% seen once. The sample taken for sequencing was peripheral blood. Every receptor here comes from a man older than 75 with acute or convalescent COVID-19. CDR3s include the opening cysteine and the closing phenylalanine or tryptophan. D genes are given only for firm matches. Not all rows give a size; the values are once, few, many and, for expanded clones, a class.

TRBV10-1,NA,TRBJ1-1,NA,CASSEPISTSNPNTEAFF,TGCGCCAGCAGTGAGCCCATCTCAACTTCGAATCCTAACACTGAAGCTTTCTTT
TRBV28,NA,TRBJ2-2,NA,CASNRNTGELFF,TGTGCCAGCAATCGGAACACCGGGGAGCTGTTTTTT
TRBV27,few,TRBJ1-1,TRBD1,CASSSYPQGAYGTEAFF,TGTGCCAGCAGTTCCTACCCCCAGGGGGCCTACGGCACTGAAGCTTTCTTT
TRBV18,NA,TRBJ1-6,TRBD1,CASSGQSSYNSPLHF,TGTGCCAGCTCGGGACAGAGCTCCTATAATTCACCCCTCCACTTT
TRBV5-1,NA,TRBJ2-1,TRBD2,CASSLGLAGAYNEQFF,TGCGCCAGCAGCTTGGGCCTAGCGGGAGCCTACAATGAGCAGTTCTTC
TRBV11-2,NA,TRBJ1-3,NA,CASSLEGRPSGNTIYF,TGTGCCAGCAGCTTAGAGGGCAGACCCTCTGGAAACACCATATATTTT
TRBV5-1,NA,TRBJ2-5,TRBD1,CASSFGQGETQYF,TGCGCCAGCAGCTTCGGACAGGGGGAGACCCAGTACTTC
TRBV7-3,NA,TRBJ1-1,NA,CASSLQGSIRTEAFF,TGTGCCAGCAGCTTACAGGGGAGTATCCGCACTGAAGCTTTCTTT
TRBV9,few,TRBJ1-2,TRBD1,CASSVRPGQGMRGYTF,TGTGCCAGCAGCGTCCGACCGGGACAGGGGATGCGCGGCTACACCTTC
TRBV7-2,once,TRBJ2-7,TRBD2,CASSLERGRWHEQYF,TGTGCCAGCAGCTTAGAACGCGGGAGATGGCACGAGCAGTACTTC
TRBV2,NA,TRBJ1-2,TRBD1,CASSPKQGSYGYTF,TGTGCCAGCAGTCCCAAACAGGGGAGCTATGGCTACACCTTC
TRBV30,NA,TRBJ2-7,TRBD2,CAWAAAGAWHEQYF,TGTGCCTGGGCCGCTGCGGGAGCGTGGCACGAGCAGTACTTC
TRBV25-1,NA,TRBJ1-3,NA,CASSPGVSLRNTIYF,TGTGCCAGCAGTCCAGGGGTCAGTCTGAGAAACACCATATATTTT
TRBV28,NA,TRBJ1-4,TRBD1,CASSFVQGVGEKLFF,TGTGCCAGCAGTTTCGTACAGGGGGTAGGTGAAAAACTGTTTTTT
TRBV18,NA,TRBJ2-7,TRBD1,CASSPLGQSSYEQYF,TGTGCCAGCTCACCACTGGGACAGAGCTCCTACGAGCAGTACTTC
TRBV19,NA,TRBJ2-7,TRBD1,CASNSGDSFYEQYF,TGTGCCAGTAATTCTGGGGACAGTTTCTACGAGCAGTACTTC
TRBV10-2,NA,TRBJ2-7,NA,CASSHREASYEQYF,TGCGCCAGCAGCCACCGGGAAGCTTCCTACGAGCAGTACTTC
TRBV19,NA,TRBJ1-5,NA,CASSITQGRNQPQHF,TGTGCCAGTAGTATAACCCAGGGTCGAAATCAGCCCCAGCATTTT
TRBV4-1,NA,TRBJ2-5,TRBD2,CASSQDGRREPLETQYF,TGCGCCAGCAGCCAAGACGGGAGGAGGGAGCCTCTAGAGACCCAGTACTTC
TRBV5-1,NA,TRBJ2-1,NA,CASSLAVGQHNEQFF,TGCGCCAGCAGCTTGGCCGTTGGGCAGCACAATGAGCAGTTCTTC
TRBV5-4,NA,TRBJ2-5,TRBD1,CASSPPSGQSLETQYF,TGTGCCAGCAGCCCCCCTTCGGGACAGTCTTTGGAGACCCAGTACTTC
TRBV5-1,once,TRBJ2-2,TRBD2,CASSWRLAGQGGELFF,TGCGCCAGCAGCTGGCGACTAGCGGGACAGGGCGGGGAGCTGTTTTTT